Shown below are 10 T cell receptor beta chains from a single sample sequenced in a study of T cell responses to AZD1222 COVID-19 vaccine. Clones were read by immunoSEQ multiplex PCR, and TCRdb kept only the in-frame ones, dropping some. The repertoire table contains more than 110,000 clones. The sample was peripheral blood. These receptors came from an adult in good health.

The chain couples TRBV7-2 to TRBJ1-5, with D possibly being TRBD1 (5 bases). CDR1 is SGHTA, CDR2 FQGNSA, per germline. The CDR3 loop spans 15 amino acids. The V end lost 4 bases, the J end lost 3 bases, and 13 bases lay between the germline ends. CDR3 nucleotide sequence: TGTGCCAGCAGCTCAACCGGGGGAGACAATCAGCCCCAGCATTTT. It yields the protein CASSSTGGDNQPQHF.

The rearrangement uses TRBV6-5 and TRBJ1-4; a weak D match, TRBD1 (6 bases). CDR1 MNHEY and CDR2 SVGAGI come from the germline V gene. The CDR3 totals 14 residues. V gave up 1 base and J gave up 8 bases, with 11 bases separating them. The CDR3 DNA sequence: TGTGCCAGCAGTTACTTCGGACAGCCCGAAAAACTGTTTTTT. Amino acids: CASSYFGQPEKLFF.

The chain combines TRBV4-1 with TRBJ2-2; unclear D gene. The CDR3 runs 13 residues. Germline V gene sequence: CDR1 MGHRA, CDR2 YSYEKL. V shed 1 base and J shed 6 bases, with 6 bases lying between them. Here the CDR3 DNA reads TGCGCCAGCAGCCAAGTTTGGGCCGGGGAGCTGTTTTTT. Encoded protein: CASSQVWAGELFF.

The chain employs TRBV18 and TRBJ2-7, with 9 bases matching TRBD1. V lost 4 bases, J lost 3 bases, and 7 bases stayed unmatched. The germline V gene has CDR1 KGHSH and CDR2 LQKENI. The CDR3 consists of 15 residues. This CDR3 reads CASSLGTGPHYEQYF. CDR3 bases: TGTGCCAGCTCACTAGGGACAGGGCCCCACTACGAGCAGTACTTC. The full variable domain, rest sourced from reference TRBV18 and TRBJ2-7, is NAGVMQNPRHLVRRRGQEARLRCSPMKGHSHVYWYRQLPEEGLKFMVYLQKENIIDESGMPKERFSAEFPKEGPSILRIQQVVRGDSAAYFCASSLGTGPHYEQYFGPGTRLTVT.

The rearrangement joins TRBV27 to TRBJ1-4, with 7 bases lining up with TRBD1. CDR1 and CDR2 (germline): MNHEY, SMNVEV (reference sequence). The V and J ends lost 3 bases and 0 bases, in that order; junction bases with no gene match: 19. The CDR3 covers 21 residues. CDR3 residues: CASSFPNSGTDRPSTNEKLFF. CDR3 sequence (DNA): TGTGCCAGCAGTTTCCCCAATTCCGGGACAGATCGTCCTTCAACTAATGAAAAACTGTTTTTT.

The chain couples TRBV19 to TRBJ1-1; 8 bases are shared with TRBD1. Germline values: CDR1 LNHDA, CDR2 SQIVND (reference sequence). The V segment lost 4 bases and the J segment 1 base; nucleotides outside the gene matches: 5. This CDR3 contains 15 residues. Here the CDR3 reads CASSRPGGWNTEAFF. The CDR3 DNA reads TGTGCCAGTAGTAGGCCAGGGGGCTGGAACACTGAAGCTTTCTTT.

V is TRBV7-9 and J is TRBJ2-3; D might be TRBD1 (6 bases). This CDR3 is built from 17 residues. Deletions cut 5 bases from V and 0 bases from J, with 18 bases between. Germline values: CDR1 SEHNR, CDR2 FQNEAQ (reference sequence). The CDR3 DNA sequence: TGTGCCAGCAGCCCAGGACAGCCGTTAACTAGCACAGATACGCAGTATTTT. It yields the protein CASSPGQPLTSTDTQYF.

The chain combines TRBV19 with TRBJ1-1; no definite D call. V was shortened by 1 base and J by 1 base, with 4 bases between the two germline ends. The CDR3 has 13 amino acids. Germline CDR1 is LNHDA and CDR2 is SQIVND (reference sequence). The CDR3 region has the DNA TGTGCCAGTAGTATAGGGTCGAACACTGAAGCTTTCTTT. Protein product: CASSIGSNTEAFF.

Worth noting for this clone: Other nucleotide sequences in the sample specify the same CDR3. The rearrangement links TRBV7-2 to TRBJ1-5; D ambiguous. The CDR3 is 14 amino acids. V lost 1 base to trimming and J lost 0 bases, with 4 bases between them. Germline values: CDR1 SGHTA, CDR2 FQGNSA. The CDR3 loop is CASSLGTSNQPQHF. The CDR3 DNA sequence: TGTGCCAGCAGCTTAGGCACTAGCAATCAGCCCCAGCATTTT.

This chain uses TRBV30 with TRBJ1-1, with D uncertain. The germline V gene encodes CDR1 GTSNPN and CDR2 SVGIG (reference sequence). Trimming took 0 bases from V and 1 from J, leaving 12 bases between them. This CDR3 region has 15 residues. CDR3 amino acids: CAWSVSLAWNTEAFF. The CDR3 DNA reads TGTGCCTGGAGTGTAAGCCTCGCCTGGAACACTGAAGCTTTCTTT. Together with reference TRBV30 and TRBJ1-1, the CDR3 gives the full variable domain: SQTIHQWPATLVQPVGSPLSLECTVEGTSNPNLYWYRQAAGRGLQLLFYSVGIGQISSEVPQNLSASRPQDRQFILSSKKLLLSDSGFYLCAWSVSLAWNTEAFFGQGTRLTVV.